What follows describes a single T cell receptor (beta chain). Profiling relied on immunoSEQ multiplex PCR, and the TCRdb table lists in-frame clones only, not all of them. The sample records about 84,000 clones, 98% being singletons. The data were obtained in a study of technical replicates of blood from several donors. The CDR3 totals 14 residues. Germline assignment: CDR1 PRHDT and CDR2 FYEKMQ (reference sequence). Trimming cost V 3 bases and J 6 bases, with 15 bases left between them. The sample was T cells isolated from PBMCs. The sequence came from a human donor in good health. The J gene is TRBJ2-7, the V gene TRBV13; D may be TRBD2 (6 bases). The CDR3 spells CASSLGLGNREQYF. Here the CDR3 DNA reads TGTGCCAGCAGCTTGGGACTGGGCAACCGCGAGCAGTACTTC.